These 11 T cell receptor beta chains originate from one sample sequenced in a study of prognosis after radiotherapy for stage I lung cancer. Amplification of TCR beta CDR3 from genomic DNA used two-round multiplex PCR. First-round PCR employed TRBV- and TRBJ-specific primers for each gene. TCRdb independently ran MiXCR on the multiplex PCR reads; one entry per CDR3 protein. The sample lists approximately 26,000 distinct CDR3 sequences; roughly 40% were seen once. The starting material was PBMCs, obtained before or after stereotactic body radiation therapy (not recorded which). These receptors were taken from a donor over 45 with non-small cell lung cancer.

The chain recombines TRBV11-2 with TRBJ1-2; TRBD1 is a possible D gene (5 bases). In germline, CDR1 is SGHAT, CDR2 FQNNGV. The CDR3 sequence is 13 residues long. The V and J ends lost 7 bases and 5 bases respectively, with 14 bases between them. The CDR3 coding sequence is TGTGCCAGCATCCCCGCCGGGGGGTATGGCTACACCTTC. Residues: CASIPAGGYGYTF. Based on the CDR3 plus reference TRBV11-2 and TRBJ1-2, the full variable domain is EAGVAQSPRYKIIEKRQSVAFWCNPISGHATLYWYQQILGQGPKLLIQFQNNGVVDDSQLPKDRFSAERLKGVDSTLKIQPAKLEDSAVYLCASIPAGGYGYTFGSGTRLTVV.

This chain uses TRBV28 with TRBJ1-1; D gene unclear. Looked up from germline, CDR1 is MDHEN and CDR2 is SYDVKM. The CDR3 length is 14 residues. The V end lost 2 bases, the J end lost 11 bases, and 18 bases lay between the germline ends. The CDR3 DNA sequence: TGTGCCAGCAGTTTACTGGGTCGGGATAGTAGGGCTTTCTTT. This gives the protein CASSLLGRDSRAFF.

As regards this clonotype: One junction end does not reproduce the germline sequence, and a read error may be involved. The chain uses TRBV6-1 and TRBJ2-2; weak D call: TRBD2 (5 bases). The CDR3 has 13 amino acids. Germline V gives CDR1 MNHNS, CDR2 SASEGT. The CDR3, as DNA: TGTGCCAGCATACTAGGGAACACCGGAGAGCTGTTTTTT. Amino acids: CASILGNTGELFF.

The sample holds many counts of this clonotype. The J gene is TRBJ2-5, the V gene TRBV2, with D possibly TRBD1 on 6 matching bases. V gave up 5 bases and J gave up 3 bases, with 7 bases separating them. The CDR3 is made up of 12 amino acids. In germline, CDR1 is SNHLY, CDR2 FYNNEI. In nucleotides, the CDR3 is TGTGCCAGCAGTTGGACAGAAGAGACCCAGTACTTC. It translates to CASSWTEETQYF.

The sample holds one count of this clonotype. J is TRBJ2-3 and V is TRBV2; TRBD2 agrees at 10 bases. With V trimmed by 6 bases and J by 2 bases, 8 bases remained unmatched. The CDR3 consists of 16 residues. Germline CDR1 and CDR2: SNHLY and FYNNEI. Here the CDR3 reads CASRPGLAALTDTQYF. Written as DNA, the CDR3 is TGTGCCAGCAGACCTGGACTAGCGGCCCTCACAGATACGCAGTATTTT. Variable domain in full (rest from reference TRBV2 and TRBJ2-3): EPEVTQTPSHQVTQMGQEVILRCVPISNHLYFYWYRQILGQKVEFLVSFYNNEISEKSEIFDDQFSVERPDGSNFTLKIRSTKLEDSAMYFCASRPGLAALTDTQYFGPGTRLTVL.

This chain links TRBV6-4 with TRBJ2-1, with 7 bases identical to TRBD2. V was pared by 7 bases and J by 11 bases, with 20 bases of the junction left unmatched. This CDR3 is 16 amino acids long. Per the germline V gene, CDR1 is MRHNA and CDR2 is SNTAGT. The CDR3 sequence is CASTPACGAGMDKQFF. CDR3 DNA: TGTGCCAGCACCCCAGCCTGCGGAGCGGGAATGGATAAGCAGTTCTTC.

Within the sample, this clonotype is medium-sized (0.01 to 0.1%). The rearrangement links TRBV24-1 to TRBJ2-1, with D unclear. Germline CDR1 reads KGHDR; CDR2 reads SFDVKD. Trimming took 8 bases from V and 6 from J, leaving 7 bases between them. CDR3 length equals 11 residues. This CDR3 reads CATKGVNEQFF. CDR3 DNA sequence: TGTGCCACCAAGGGCGTCAATGAGCAGTTCTTC.

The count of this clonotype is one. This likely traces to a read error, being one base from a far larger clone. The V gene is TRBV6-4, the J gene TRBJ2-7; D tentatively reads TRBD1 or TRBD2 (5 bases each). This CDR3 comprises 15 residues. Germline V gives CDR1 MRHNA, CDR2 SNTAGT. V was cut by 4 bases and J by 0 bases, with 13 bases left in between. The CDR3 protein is CASSGGSGTSYEQYF. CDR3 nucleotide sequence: TGTGCCAGCAGTGGGGGGTCGGGGACCTCCTACGAGCAGTACTTC.

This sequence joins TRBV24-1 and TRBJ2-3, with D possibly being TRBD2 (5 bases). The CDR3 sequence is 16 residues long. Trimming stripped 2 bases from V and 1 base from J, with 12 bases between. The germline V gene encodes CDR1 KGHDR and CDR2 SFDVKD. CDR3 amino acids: CATSDWGKGGTDTQYF. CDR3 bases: TGTGCCACCAGTGATTGGGGTAAGGGAGGCACAGATACGCAGTATTTT.

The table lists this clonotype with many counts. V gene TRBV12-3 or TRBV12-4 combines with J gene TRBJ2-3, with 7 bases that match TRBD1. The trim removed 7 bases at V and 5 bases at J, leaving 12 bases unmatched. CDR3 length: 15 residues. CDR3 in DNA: TGTGCCAGCACCCCTACACGACAGGGCATAGATACGCAGTATTTT. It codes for CASTPTRQGIDTQYF.

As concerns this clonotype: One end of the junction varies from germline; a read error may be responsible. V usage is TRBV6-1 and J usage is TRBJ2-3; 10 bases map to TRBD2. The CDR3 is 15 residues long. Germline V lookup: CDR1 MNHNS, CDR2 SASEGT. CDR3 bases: TGTGCCAACAGTGACGTAGCGGGAGGTCCAGATACGCAGTATTTT. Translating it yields CANSDVAGGPDTQYF.